A single sample gave rise to the 12 T cell receptor beta chains below, sequenced in a study of human T cells and chemical hapten exposure. TCRdb itself ran the RACE reads through MiXCR, one entry per CDR3 protein. Among 250,000 or so distinct CDR3 sequences, about 7.7% were seen once, and the ten largest hold roughly 1.2%. The time point was: pre-sensitization, week 0. Treatment defined: therapeutic diphenylcyclopropenone sensitization with weekly scalp DPC. Sequenced material: whole blood, taken in connection with sensitization to the hapten diphenylcyclopropenone (DPC). The origin of the receptors is a man between 18 and 29 years old with alopecia areata. Some clones in this sample may be carry-over from other donors' samples.

The chain uses TRBV11-2 and TRBJ1-1; a weak D match, TRBD1 (6 bases). The V end was cut by 5 bases, the J end by 0 bases, with 19 bases between. CDR1 is SGHAT, CDR2 FQNNGV, per germline. This CDR3 comprises 17 residues. CDR3 bases: TGTGCCAGCAGCCATGACAGATTGGGGGCCATGAACACTGAAGCTTTCTTT. Its translation is CASSHDRLGAMNTEAFF.

The J gene is TRBJ1-2, the V gene TRBV11-2; D unclear. There are 12 residues in the CDR3. CDR1 and CDR2 (germline): SGHAT, FQNNGV. The V and J ends lost 5 bases and 4 bases respectively, with 8 bases between them. DNA for the CDR3: TGTGCCAGCAGCCGGGAGGGCTATGGCTACACCTTC. Translating gives CASSREGYGYTF. Combining the CDR3 with reference TRBV11-2 and TRBJ1-2 gives the whole variable domain EAGVAQSPRYKIIEKRQSVAFWCNPISGHATLYWYQQILGQGPKLLIQFQNNGVVDDSQLPKDRFSAERLKGVDSTLKIQPAKLEDSAVYLCASSREGYGYTFGSGTRLTVV.

This clonotype was seen a few times. The chain employs TRBV5-1 and TRBJ1-2; 10 bases align to TRBD1. V lost 8 bases to trimming and J lost 6 bases; unmatched junction nucleotides: 13. The length of the CDR3 is 15 residues. Germline V gene lookup returns CDR1 SGHRS and CDR2 YFSETQ. The CDR3 DNA sequence: TGCGCCAGTAGACAGGGGGCGAGTCGGAACGATGGCTACACCTTC. Translating gives CASRQGASRNDGYTF.

The chain uses TRBV4-2 and TRBJ1-1; 9 bases match TRBD1. The CDR3 sequence is 13 residues long. Germline assignment: CDR1 LGHNA and CDR2 YNFKEQ. V trimming: 0 bases; J trimming: 7 bases; junction bases outside the gene matches: 0. This chain's CDR3 is CASSQEGQGEAFF. The DNA of the CDR3 is TGTGCCAGCAGCCAAGAGGGACAGGGTGAAGCTTTCTTT.

This clonotype was seen more than once but under ten times. This chain connects TRBV6-2 or TRBV6-3 to TRBJ2-3, with D perhaps being TRBD1 or TRBD2 (5 bases each). The CDR3 has 15 amino acids. From germline, CDR1 is MNHEY and CDR2 SVGEGT. The V gene lost 4 bases and the J gene lost 2 bases, with 13 bases spanning the gap. The CDR3 DNA follows: TGTGCCAGCAGTTCCCGACTGGGACCCACAGATACGCAGTATTTT. This translates into CASSSRLGPTDTQYF.

This clonotype was seen a few times. The CDR3 loop reads CASSQEPWPSGGLNTDTQYF. In DNA, the CDR3 is TGCGCCAGCAGCCAAGAACCTTGGCCTAGCGGGGGCCTTAACACAGATACGCAGTATTTT. This chain links TRBV4-3 with TRBJ2-3; 10 bases fit TRBD2. The germline gives CDR1 LGHNA, CDR2 YSLEER. V lost 0 bases to trimming and J lost 2 bases; unmatched junction nucleotides: 14. The CDR3 sequence is 20 residues long.

Many counts were recorded for this clonotype. This CDR3 is CASSLSAGLQETQYF. CDR3 DNA: TGCGCCAGCAGCTTGTCGGCAGGGCTTCAAGAGACCCAGTACTTC. The chain employs TRBV5-1 and TRBJ2-5, with a tentative D call TRBD1 (5 bases). The germline V gene has CDR1 SGHRS and CDR2 YFSETQ. V lost 1 base and J lost 2, with 12 bases in between. The CDR3 is 15 amino acids.

The V and J genes are TRBV20-1 and TRBJ2-7, with 10 positions matching TRBD1. With 2 bases clipped from V and 3 bases from J, the junction kept 4 bases outside the gene matches. Germline loops: CDR1 DFQATT, CDR2 SNEGSKA (reference sequence). The CDR3 runs to 14 residues. The CDR3: CSARSTGGNYEQYF. The CDR3 DNA reads as TGCAGTGCTAGATCGACAGGGGGCAACTACGAGCAGTACTTC.

The CDR3 coding sequence is TGTGCCAGCAGTACCGACAGGATTCTCGGAAAACTGTTTTTT. Its translation is CASSTDRILGKLFF. The chain uses TRBV6-2 or TRBV6-3 and TRBJ1-4, with D perhaps matching TRBD1 (6 bases). Between the trimmed V and J ends, which lost 5 bases and 10 bases, there was a span of 17 bases. The CDR3 runs 14 residues. Germline V lookup: CDR1 MNHEY, CDR2 SVGEGT.

This clonotype showed up just a few times. This chain links TRBV18 with TRBJ1-5; D is perhaps TRBD1 (6 bases). Trimming stripped 5 bases from V and 6 bases from J, with 17 bases between. This CDR3 has 15 amino acids. Germline V gives CDR1 KGHSH, CDR2 LQKENI. CDR3 sequence reads: CASSGSRGLAQPQHF. In nucleotides, the CDR3 is TGTGCCAGCTCAGGAAGCAGGGGTCTAGCTCAGCCCCAGCATTTT.

This chain links TRBV27 with TRBJ1-2; 10 nucleotides agree with TRBD1. The CDR3 totals 14 residues. Germline V gene lookup returns CDR1 MNHEY and CDR2 SMNVEV (reference sequence). V was clipped by 6 bases and J by 8 bases; unmatched bases: 9. The CDR3 protein is CASSLGQGVFGYTF. In DNA form, the CDR3 reads TGTGCCAGCAGCTTAGGACAGGGGGTTTTCGGCTACACCTTC.

This chain links TRBV7-3 with TRBJ2-2; no definite D call. V shed 4 bases and J shed 5 bases, with 8 bases lying between them. There are 13 residues in the CDR3. Germline loops: CDR1 SGHTA, CDR2 FQGTGA. CDR3 amino acids: CASSSTVTGELFF. Here the CDR3 DNA reads TGTGCCAGCAGCTCGACGGTGACCGGGGAGCTGTTTTTT.